Below, one T cell receptor beta chain is given with its context. Its specificity is not known. Primers used in a second PCR of roughly 6 to 12 cycles were a sample-barcoded 5' primer and a J-beta primer mix. MiXCR was run by TCRdb on the 5' RACE reads, yielding one entry per CDR3 protein. The table shows approximately 1.5 million distinct CDR3 sequences, with around 36% occurring only once. Isolation yielded PBMCs, at least 7 million per sample, in every case. The data belong to a study of blood T cells in healthy people across ages. Study-level information: About one barcoded beta molecule per two T cells was captured by template switching.

Points from the study as a whole: Strongly correlated with naive T cell percentage was TCR beta diversity. Estimated diversity across one million T cells was deemed an underestimate.

Sequencing was carried out using blood. The receptor comes from a woman in her twenties or thirties in good health.

The CDR3 DNA reads TGTGCCAGCAGCGTAGCGGGGGGGCGTAGGGCAGATACGCAGTATTTT. This gives the protein CASSVAGGRRADTQYF. The genes are TRBV9 and TRBJ2-3, with 8 bases lining up with TRBD2. Germline lookup yields CDR1 SGDLS and CDR2 YYNGEE. The CDR3 has 16 residues. V shed 0 bases, J shed 4 bases, and the junction held 7 bases outside the gene matches. Filled out from reference TRBV9 and TRBJ2-3, the complete variable domain reads DSGVTQTPKHLITATGQRVTLRCSPRSGDLSVYWYQQSLDQGLQFLIQYYNGEERAKGNILERFSAQQFPDLHSELNLSSLELGDSALYFCASSVAGGRRADTQYFGPGTRLTVL.